This is a list of T cell receptor beta chains from one sample in a study of identical twins. MiXCR, applied by TCRdb to the 5' RACE reads, yields one record per CDR3 protein. Of 400,000 to 550,000 distinct CDR3 sequences in the sample, approximately 25% are singletons; the top ten hold 2.9%. This same sample was also taken into another study, of T cells expressing NK-cell markers.

The sequencing input was CD4+ T cells sorted from blood. The receptors shown here come from a woman aged 18 to 35 in good health. The CDR3 runs from the conserved cysteine through the conserved F or W. The order of the fields is J gene, D gene, CDR3 length, clone size, V gene, CDR3 DNA, CDR3 protein. D genes are given only for firm matches. The size of a clone is reported for some rows only, either as once, few or many, or as a class for expanded clones.

TRBJ2-1,NA,17,NA,TRBV21-1,TGTGCCAGCAGTACTGTTCGGGAGGGGGCCGTATACAATGAGCAGTTCTTC,CASSTVREGAVYNEQFF
TRBJ2-5,TRBD2,15,NA,TRBV15,TGTGCCACCAGCAGAGATCTGGGGGGGGTAGAGACCCAGTACTTC,CATSRDLGGVETQYF
TRBJ2-7,NA,14,NA,TRBV20-1,TGCAGTGCTAGAGCTGGCGGGTCGACCTACGAGCAGTACTTC,CSARAGGSTYEQYF
TRBJ2-7,NA,14,few,TRBV7-9,TGTGCCAGCAGCTTATATGGGAGCCCCTACGAGCAGTACTTC,CASSLYGSPYEQYF
TRBJ2-7,NA,15,NA,TRBV6-1,TGTGCCAGCAGTCTAGGGGGCGGGGATGCTTACGAGCAGTACTTC,CASSLGGGDAYEQYF
TRBJ2-3,NA,12,NA,TRBV12-3/TRBV12-4,TGTGCCAGCAGTTTAGACCTTAATACGCAGTATTTT,CASSLDLNTQYF
TRBJ2-2,NA,17,NA,TRBV15,TGTGCCACCAGCAGAGAGCGGGGAGCGAACCGTCCCGGGGAGCTGTTTTTT,CATSRERGANRPGELFF
TRBJ2-7,NA,12,NA,TRBV6-5,TGTGCCAGCCGTCCTTTATCCGGCGGGCAGTACTTC,CASRPLSGGQYF
TRBJ2-1,TRBD2,14,NA,TRBV20-1,TGCAGTGCTCGTAGCGGGAGGGCCGGAAATGAGCAGTTCTTC,CSARSGRAGNEQFF
TRBJ2-1,NA,14,NA,TRBV6-2/TRBV6-3,TGTGCCAGCAGTTGGCCTAGTCGAGGAGGGGAGCAGTTCTTC,CASSWPSRGGEQFF
TRBJ1-1,NA,14,few,TRBV6-5,TGTGCCAGCAGTTACGGGCACTACAACACTGAAGCTTTCTTT,CASSYGHYNTEAFF
TRBJ2-3,NA,14,NA,TRBV24-1,TGTGCCACCAGTCAAAGACCCCCCCCGGATACGCAGTATTTT,CATSQRPPPDTQYF
TRBJ2-1,TRBD2,16,few,TRBV9,TGTGCCAGCAGCGCGCGAAGCGGGGGGGCCCCCAATGAGCAGTTCTTC,CASSARSGGAPNEQFF
TRBJ2-2,NA,13,few,TRBV12-3/TRBV12-4,TGTGCCAGCAGTTCCTCCGGGCACGGGGAGCTGTTTTTT,CASSSSGHGELFF
TRBJ2-2,NA,14,few,TRBV12-3/TRBV12-4,TGTGCCAGCAGTTGGTTACCGGGGACCGGGGAGCTGTTTTTT,CASSWLPGTGELFF
TRBJ2-7,TRBD1,15,few,TRBV29-1,TGCAGCGTGGGGGGACAGGGAAGTTTCGGGTACGAGCAGTACTTC,CSVGGQGSFGYEQYF
TRBJ2-4,NA,12,few,TRBV7-9,TGTGCCAGCACCCGACCGCTTTGGATTCAGTACTTC,CASTRPLWIQYF
TRBJ2-1,NA,12,few,TRBV5-1,TGCGCCAGCAGCTTGGGGTTCAATGAGCAGTTCTTC,CASSLGFNEQFF
TRBJ2-7,TRBD1,14,few,TRBV20-1,TGCAGTGCTTTGGACAGGGTGAGCTCCTACGAGCAGTACTTC,CSALDRVSSYEQYF
TRBJ2-2,NA,11,NA,TRBV20-1,TGCAGTGCCCCCTATTCCGGGGAGCTGTTTTTT,CSAPYSGELFF
TRBJ1-5,NA,15,NA,TRBV5-1,TGCGCCAGCAGCGTCGGGACCGTTAGCAATCAGCCCCAGCATTTT,CASSVGTVSNQPQHF